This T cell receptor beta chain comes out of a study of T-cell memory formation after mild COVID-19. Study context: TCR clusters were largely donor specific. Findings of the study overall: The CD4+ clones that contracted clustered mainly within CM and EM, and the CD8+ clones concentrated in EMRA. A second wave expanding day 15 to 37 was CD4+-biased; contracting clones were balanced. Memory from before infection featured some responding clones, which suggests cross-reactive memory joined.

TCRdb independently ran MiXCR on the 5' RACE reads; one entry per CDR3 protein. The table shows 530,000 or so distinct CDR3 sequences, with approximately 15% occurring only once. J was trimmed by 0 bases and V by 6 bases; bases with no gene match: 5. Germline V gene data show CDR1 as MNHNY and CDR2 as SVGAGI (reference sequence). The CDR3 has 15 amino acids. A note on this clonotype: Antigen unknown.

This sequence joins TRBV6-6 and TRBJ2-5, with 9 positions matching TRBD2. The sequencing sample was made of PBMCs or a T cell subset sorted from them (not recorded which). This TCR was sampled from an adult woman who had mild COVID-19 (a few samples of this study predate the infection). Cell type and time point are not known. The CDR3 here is CASSQRGAYQETQYF. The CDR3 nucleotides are TGTGCCAGCAGCCAGCGGGGGGCGTACCAAGAGACCCAGTACTTC.